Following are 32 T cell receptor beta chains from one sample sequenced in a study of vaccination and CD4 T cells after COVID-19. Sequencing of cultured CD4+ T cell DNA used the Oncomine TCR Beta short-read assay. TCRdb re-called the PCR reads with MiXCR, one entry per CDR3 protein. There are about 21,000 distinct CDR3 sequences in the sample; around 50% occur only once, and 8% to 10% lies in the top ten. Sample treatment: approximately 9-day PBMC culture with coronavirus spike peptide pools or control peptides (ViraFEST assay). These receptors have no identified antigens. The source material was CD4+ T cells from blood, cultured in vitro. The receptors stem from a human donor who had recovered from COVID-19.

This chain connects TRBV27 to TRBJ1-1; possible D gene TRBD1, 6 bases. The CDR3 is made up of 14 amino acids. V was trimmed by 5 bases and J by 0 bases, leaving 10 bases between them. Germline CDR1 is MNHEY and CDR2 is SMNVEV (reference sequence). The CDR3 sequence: CASSPHRVNTEAFF. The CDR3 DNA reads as TGTGCCAGCAGTCCGCACAGGGTGAACACTGAAGCTTTCTTT.

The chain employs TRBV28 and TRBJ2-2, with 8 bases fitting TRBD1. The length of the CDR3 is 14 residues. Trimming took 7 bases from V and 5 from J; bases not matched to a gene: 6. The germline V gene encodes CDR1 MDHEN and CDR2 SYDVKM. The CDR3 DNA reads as TGTGCCAGCATTGCAGGACAGGGAACCGGGGAGCTGTTTTTT. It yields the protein CASIAGQGTGELFF.

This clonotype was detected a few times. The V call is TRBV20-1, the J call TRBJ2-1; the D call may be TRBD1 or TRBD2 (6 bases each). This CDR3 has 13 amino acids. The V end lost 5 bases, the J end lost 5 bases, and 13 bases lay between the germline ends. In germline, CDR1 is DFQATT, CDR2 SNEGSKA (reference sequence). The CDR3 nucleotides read TGCAGTGCTTTGACGGGGGCGGACAATGAGCAGTTCTTC. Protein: CSALTGADNEQFF.

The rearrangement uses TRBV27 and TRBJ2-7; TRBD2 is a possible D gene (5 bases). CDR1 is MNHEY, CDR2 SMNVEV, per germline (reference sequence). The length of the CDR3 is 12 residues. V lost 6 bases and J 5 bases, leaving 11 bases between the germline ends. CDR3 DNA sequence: TGTGCCAGCAGCCGGGAACCCCACGAGCAGTACTTC. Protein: CASSREPHEQYF.

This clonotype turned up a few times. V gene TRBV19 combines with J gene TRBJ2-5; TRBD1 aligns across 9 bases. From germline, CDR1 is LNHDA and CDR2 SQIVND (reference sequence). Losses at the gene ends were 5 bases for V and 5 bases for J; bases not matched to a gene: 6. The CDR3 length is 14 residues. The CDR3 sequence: CASSADRGVETQYF. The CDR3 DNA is TGTGCCAGTAGTGCTGACAGGGGGGTCGAGACCCAGTACTTC.

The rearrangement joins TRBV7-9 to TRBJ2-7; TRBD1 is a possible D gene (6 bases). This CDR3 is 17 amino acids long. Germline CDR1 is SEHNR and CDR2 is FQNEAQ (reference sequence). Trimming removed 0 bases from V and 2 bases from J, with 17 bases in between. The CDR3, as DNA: TGTGCCAGCAGCTTAGCACAGGGCATAGCTTACCCCTACGAGCAGTACTTC. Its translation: CASSLAQGIAYPYEQYF.

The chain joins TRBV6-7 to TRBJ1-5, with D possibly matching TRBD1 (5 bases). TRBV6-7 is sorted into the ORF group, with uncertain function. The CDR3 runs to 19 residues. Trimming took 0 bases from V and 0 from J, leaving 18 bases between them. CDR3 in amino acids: CASSYSPGKGLYSNQPQHF. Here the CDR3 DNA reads TGTGCCAGCAGTTACTCCCCAGGGAAGGGCCTTTATAGCAATCAGCCCCAGCATTTT.

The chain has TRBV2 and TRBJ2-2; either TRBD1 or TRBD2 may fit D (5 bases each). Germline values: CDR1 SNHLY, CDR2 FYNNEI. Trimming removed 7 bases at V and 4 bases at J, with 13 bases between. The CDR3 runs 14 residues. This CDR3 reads CASTEQGVTGELFF. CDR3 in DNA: TGTGCCAGCACGGAGCAGGGAGTCACCGGGGAGCTGTTTTTT.

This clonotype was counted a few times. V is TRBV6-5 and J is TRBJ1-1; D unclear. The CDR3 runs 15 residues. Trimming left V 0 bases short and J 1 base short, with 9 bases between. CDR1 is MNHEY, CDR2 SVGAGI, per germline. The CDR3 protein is CASSYSGHTNTEAFF. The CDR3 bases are TGTGCCAGCAGTTACTCTGGTCATACGAACACTGAAGCTTTCTTT.

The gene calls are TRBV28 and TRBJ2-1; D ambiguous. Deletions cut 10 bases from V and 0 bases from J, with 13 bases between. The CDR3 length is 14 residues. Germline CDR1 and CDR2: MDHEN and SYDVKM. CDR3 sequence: CAISWRSSYNEQFF. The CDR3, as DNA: TGTGCCATTAGCTGGCGAAGCTCCTACAATGAGCAGTTCTTC.

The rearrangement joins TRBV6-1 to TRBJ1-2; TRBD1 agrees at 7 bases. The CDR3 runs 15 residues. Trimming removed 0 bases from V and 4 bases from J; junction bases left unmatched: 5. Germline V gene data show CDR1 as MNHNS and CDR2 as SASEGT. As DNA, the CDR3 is TGTGCCAGCAGTGAAGCGGGGACAGCCCGCTATGGCTACACCTTC. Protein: CASSEAGTARYGYTF.

The CDR3 DNA reads TGTGCCACCAGCAGGCGGAGGGGCACAGATACGCAGTATTTT. As protein: CATSRRRGTDTQYF. This sequence joins TRBV15 and TRBJ2-3; a weak D match, TRBD2 (6 bases). The CDR3 covers 14 residues. Trimming cost V 3 bases and J 1 base, with 8 bases left between them. The germline V gene encodes CDR1 LNHNV and CDR2 YYDKDF (reference sequence).

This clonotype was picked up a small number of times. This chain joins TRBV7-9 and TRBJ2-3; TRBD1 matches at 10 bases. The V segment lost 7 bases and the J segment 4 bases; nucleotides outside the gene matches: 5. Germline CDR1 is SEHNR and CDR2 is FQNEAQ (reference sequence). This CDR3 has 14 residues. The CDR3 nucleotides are TGTGCCAGCACCCGACAGGGGGCATCAGATACGCAGTATTTT. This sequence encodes CASTRQGASDTQYF.

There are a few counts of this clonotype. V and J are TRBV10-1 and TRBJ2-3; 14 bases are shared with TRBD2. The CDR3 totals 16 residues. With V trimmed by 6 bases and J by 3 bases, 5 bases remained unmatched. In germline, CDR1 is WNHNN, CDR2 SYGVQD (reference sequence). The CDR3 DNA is TGCGCCAGCAGCCGACTAGCGGGAGGGGGTACAGATACGCAGTATTTT. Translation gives CASSRLAGGGTDTQYF.

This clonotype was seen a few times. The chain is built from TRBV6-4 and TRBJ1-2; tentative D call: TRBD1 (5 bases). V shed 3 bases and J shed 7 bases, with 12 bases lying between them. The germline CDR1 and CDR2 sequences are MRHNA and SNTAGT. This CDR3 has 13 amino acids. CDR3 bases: TGTGCCAGCAGTGATCGATTGGGGGGTGGCTACACCTTC. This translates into CASSDRLGGGYTF.

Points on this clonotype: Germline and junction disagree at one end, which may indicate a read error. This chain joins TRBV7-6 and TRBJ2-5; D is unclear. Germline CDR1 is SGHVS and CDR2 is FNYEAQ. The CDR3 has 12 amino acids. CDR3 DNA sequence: TGTGCTAGCAGCTTAGATAGGGAGACCCAGTACTTC. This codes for CASSLDRETQYF.

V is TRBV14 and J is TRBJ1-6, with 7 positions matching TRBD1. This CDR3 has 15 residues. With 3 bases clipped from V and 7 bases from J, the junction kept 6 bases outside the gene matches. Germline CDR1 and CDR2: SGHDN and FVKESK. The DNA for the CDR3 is TGTGCCAGCAGCCAGAACAGGGGAAGGAATTCACCCCTCCACTTT. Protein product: CASSQNRGRNSPLHF. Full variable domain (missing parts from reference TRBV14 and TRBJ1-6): EAGVTQFPSHSVIEKGQTVTLRCDPISGHDNLYWYRRVMGKEIKFLLHFVKESKQDESGMPNNRFLAERTGGTYSTLKVQPAELEDSGVYFCASSQNRGRNSPLHFGNGTRLTVT.

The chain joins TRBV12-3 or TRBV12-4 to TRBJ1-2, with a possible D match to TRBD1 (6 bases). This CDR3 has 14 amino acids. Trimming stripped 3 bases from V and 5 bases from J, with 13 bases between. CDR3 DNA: TGTGCCAGCAGTTTGGGGGGGCGGGGGTATGGCTACACCTTC. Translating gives CASSLGGRGYGYTF.

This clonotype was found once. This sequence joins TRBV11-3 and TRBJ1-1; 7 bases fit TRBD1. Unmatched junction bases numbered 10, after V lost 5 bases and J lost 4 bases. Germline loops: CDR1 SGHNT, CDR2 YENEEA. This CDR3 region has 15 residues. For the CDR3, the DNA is TGTGCCAGCAGCACAACAGGGGTATTTGCCACTGAAGCTTTCTTT. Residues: CASSTTGVFATEAFF.

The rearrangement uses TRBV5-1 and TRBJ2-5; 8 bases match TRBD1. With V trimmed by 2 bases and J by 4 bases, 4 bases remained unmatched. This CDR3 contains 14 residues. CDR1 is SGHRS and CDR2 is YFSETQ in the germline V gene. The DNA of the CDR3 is TGCGCCAGCAGCTTACAGGGGGGCGGAGAGACCCAGTACTTC. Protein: CASSLQGGGETQYF.

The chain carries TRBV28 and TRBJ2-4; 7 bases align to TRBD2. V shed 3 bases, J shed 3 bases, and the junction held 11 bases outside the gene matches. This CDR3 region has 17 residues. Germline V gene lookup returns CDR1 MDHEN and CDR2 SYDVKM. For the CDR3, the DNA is TGTGCCAGCAGTTTGCTTCCTAGCGGTGCGGGCAAAAACATTCAGTACTTC. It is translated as CASSLLPSGAGKNIQYF.

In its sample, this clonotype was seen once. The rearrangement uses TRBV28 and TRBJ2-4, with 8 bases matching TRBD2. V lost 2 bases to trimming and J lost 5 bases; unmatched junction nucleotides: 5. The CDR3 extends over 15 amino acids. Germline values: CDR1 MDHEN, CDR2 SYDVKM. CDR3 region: CASSLGAGLENIQYF. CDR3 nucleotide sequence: TGTGCCAGCAGTTTAGGGGCGGGACTAGAAAACATTCAGTACTTC.

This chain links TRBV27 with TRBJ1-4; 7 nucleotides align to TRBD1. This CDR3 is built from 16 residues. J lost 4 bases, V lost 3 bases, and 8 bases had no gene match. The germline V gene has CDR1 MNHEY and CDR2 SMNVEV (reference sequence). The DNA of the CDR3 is TGTGCCAGCAGTTTCGACAGGGATGGGGGTAATGAAAAACTGTTTTTT. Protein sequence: CASSFDRDGGNEKLFF.

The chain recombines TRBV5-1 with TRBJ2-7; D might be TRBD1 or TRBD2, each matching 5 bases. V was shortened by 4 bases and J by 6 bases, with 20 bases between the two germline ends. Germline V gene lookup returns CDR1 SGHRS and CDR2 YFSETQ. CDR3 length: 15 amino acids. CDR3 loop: CASSDGTGTGLEQYF. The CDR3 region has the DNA TGCGCCAGCAGCGACGGGACCGGGACCGGACTCGAGCAGTACTTC.

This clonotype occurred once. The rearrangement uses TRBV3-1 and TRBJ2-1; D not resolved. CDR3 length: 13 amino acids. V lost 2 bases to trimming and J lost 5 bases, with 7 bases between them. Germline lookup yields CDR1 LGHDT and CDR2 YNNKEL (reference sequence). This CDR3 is CASSQSRDNEQFF. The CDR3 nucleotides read TGTGCCAGCAGCCAAAGCAGAGACAATGAGCAGTTCTTC.

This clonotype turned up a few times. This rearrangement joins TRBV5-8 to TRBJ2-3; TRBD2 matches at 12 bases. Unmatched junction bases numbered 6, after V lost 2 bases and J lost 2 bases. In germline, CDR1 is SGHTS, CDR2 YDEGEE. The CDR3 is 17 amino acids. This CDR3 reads CASSLGTSGSPTDTQYF. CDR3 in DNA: TGTGCCAGCAGCTTAGGGACTAGCGGGTCCCCCACAGATACGCAGTATTTT.

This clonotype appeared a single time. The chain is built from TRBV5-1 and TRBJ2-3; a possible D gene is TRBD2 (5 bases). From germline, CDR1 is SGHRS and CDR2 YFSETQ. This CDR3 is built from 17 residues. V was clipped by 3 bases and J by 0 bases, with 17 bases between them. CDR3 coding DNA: TGCGCCAGCAGCTGGGCAGTGAGCGGCCGCAGCACAGATACGCAGTATTTT. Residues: CASSWAVSGRSTDTQYF.

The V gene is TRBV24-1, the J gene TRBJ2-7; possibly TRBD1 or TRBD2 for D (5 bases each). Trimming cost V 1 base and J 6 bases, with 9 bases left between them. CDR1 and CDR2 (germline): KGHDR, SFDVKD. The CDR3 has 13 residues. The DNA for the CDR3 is TGTGCCACCAGTGATTTTACAGGAGGCGAGCAGTACTTC. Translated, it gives CATSDFTGGEQYF.

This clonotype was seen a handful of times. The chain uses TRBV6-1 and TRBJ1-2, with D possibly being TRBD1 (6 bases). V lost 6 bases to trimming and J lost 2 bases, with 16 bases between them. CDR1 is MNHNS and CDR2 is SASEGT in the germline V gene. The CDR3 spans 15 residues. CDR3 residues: CASRTGRGSNYGYTF. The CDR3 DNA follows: TGTGCCAGCAGGACCGGTAGGGGGTCCAACTATGGCTACACCTTC.

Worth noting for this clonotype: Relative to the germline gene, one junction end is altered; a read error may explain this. CDR3 in amino acids: CVSSLRQGSDEQFF. CDR3 sequence (DNA): TGTGTCAGCAGCTTACGACAGGGGAGTGATGAGCAGTTCTTC. J is TRBJ2-1 and V is TRBV11-1, with 8 bases lining up with TRBD1. The CDR3 is 14 amino acids. Germline V CDR1 and CDR2: SGHAT, FQDESV (reference sequence).

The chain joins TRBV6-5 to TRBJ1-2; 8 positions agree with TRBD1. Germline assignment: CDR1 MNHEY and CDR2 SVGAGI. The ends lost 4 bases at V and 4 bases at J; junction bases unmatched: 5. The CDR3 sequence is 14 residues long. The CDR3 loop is CASSSGDRSYGYTF. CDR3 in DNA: TGTGCCAGCAGTTCCGGGGACAGGTCCTATGGCTACACCTTC.

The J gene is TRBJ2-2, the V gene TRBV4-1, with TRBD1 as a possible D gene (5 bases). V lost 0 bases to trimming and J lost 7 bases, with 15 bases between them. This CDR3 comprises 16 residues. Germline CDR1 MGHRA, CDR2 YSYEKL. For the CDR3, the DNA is TGCGCCAGCAGCCAAGATTGGATTGGGGCGGACGGGGAGCTGTTTTTT. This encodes CASSQDWIGADGELFF.